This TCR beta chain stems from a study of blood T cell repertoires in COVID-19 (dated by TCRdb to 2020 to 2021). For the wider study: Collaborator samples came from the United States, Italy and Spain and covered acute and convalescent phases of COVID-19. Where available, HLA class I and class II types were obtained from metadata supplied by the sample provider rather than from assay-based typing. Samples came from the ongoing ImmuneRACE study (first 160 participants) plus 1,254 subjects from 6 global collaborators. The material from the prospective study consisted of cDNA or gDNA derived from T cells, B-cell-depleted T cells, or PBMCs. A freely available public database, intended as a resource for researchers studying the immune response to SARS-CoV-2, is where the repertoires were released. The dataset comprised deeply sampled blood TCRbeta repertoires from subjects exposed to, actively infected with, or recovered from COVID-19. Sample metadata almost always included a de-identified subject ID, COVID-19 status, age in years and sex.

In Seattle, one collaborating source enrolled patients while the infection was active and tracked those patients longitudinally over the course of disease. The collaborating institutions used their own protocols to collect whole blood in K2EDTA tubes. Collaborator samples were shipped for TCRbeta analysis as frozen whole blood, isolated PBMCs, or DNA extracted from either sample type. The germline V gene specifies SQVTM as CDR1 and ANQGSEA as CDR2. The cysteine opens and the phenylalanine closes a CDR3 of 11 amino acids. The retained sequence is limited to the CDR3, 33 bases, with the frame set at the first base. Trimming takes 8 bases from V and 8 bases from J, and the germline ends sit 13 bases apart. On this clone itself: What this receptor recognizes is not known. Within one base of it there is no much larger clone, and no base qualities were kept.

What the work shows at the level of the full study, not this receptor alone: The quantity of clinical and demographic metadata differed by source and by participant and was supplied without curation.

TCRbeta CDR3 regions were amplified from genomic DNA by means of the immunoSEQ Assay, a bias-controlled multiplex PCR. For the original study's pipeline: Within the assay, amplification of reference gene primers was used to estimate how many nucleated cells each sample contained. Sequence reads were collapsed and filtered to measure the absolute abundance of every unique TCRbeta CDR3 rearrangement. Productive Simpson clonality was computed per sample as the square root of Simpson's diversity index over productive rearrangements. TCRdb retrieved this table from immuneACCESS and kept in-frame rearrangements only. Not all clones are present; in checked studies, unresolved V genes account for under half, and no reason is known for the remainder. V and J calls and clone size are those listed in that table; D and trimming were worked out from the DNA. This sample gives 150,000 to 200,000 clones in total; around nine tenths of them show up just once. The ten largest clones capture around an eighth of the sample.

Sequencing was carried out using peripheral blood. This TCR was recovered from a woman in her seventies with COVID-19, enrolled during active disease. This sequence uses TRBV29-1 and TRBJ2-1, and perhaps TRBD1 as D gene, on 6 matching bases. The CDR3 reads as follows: CSLRDTHEQFF. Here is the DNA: TGCAGCCTTCGGGACACCCATGAGCAGTTCTTC.